Shown below are 20 T cell receptor beta chains from a single sample sequenced in a study of PD-1 blockade in classical Hodgkin lymphoma. Clones were sequenced by immunoSEQ multiplex PCR, and TCRdb holds only the in-frame ones, with some missing. The table has some 33,000 clones, about 72% seen once. Documented time point: cycle 4 day 1 (C4D1), after 5 to 7 weeks of nivolumab. Brentuximab vedotin exposure varied among the patients, all of whom had relapsed after autologous stem cell transplantation. The source was peripheral blood mononuclear cells (PBMCs), collected before the fourth cycle of nivolumab. Receptors were obtained from a human donor with classical Hodgkin lymphoma.

Comments on this clone: Other DNA sequences within the sample encode an identical CDR3. The chain couples TRBV30 to TRBJ2-7, with D uncertain. Trimming removed 0 bases from V and 3 bases from J, with 9 bases in between. The V gene's germline CDR1 is GTSNPN and CDR2 SVGIG (reference sequence). There are 13 residues in the CDR3. DNA of the CDR3: TGTGCCTGGAGTGTGGGCAGTTACTACGAGCAGTACTTC. It yields the protein CAWSVGSYYEQYF.

This rearrangement joins TRBV7-8 to TRBJ1-6; D not resolved. The length of the CDR3 is 15 residues. The germline V gene encodes CDR1 SGHVS and CDR2 FQNEAQ. Trimming left V 6 bases short and J 7 bases short, with 16 bases between. The CDR3 DNA reads as TGTGCCAGCAGTTCGGTGAAGGGCGCAAATTCACCCCTCCACTTT. It codes for CASSSVKGANSPLHF.

This clone was seen only once. The chain recombines TRBV9 with TRBJ2-1, with 9 bases matching TRBD2. The CDR3 runs 15 residues. The V gene's germline CDR1 is SGDLS and CDR2 YYNGEE. Losses at the gene ends were 0 bases for V and 4 bases for J; bases not matched to a gene: 2. Written as DNA, the CDR3 is TGTGCCAGCAGCGTAGGGACTAGCGATTACAATGAGCAGTTCTTC. It yields the protein CASSVGTSDYNEQFF.

This sequence joins TRBV7-9 and TRBJ2-7; D possibly corresponds to TRBD2 (5 bases). Trimming cost V 5 bases and J 5 bases, with 19 bases left between them. From germline, CDR1 is SEHNR and CDR2 FQNEAQ (reference sequence). There are 15 residues in the CDR3. CDR3 region: CASSGAVDGVHEQYF. CDR3 DNA: TGTGCCAGCAGCGGTGCGGTCGACGGGGTCCACGAGCAGTACTTC.

By proportion, this clone is medium-sized. This sequence joins TRBV6-5 and TRBJ2-7, with no clear D. With 2 bases removed from V and 0 bases from J, the gap between germline ends came to 8 bases. The CDR3 is 14 residues long. CDR1 is MNHEY, CDR2 SVGAGI, per germline. CDR3 nucleotide sequence: TGTGCCAGCAGTTACGGGGTCGGCTCCTACGAGCAGTACTTC. Amino acid sequence: CASSYGVGSYEQYF.

The chain is built from TRBV15 and TRBJ2-3; TRBD1 aligns across 7 bases. Trimming cost V 3 bases and J 4 bases; bases outside gene matches: 7. CDR3 size: 15 residues. Germline CDR1 LNHNV, CDR2 YYDKDF (reference sequence). The CDR3 nucleotides are TGTGCCACCAGCAGCCATGACAGGGCGGCAGATACGCAGTATTTT. Translating it yields CATSSHDRAADTQYF. The whole variable domain, filled in from reference TRBV15 and TRBJ2-3, reads DAMVIQNPRYQVTQFGKPVTLSCSQTLNHNVMYWYQQKSSQAPKLLFHYYDKDFNNEADTPDNFQSRRPNTSFCFLDIRSPGLGDTAMYLCATSSHDRAADTQYFGPGTRLTVL.

The chain employs TRBV7-2 and TRBJ1-1; 10 bases match TRBD1. With 5 bases clipped from V and 6 bases from J, the junction kept 6 bases outside the gene matches. This CDR3 has 14 residues. The V gene's germline CDR1 is SGHTA and CDR2 FQGNSA. CDR3 nucleotides: TGTGCCAGCAGCCTGGGACAGGGGACGCCTGAAGCTTTCTTT. Translation: CASSLGQGTPEAFF.

By share, this clone counts as medium-sized. The rearrangement joins TRBV5-5 to TRBJ1-2; TRBD1 is a possible D gene (5 bases). Germline V gene data show CDR1 as SGHKS and CDR2 as YYEKEE (reference sequence). CDR3 length equals 13 residues. V was trimmed by 10 bases and J by 2 bases, leaving 15 bases between them. This chain's CDR3 is CAGARDLNYGYTF. The CDR3 DNA is TGTGCCGGGGCCAGGGATCTCAACTATGGCTACACCTTC. Drawing the rest from reference TRBV5-5 and TRBJ1-2, the complete variable domain is DAGVTQSPTHLIKTRGQQVTLRCSPISGHKSVSWYQQVLGQGPQFIFQYYEKEERGRGNFPDRFSARQFPNYSSELNVNALLLGDSALYLCAGARDLNYGYTFGSGTRLTVV.

V is TRBV19 and J is TRBJ1-1, with unresolved D. Germline values: CDR1 LNHDA, CDR2 SQIVND (reference sequence). The CDR3 runs 14 residues. V lost 0 bases and J lost 0, with 5 bases in between. CDR3 coding DNA: TGTGCCAGTAGTATAGATGGGCTGAACACTGAAGCTTTCTTT. Translation gives CASSIDGLNTEAFF. Together with reference TRBV19 and TRBJ1-1, the CDR3 gives the full variable domain: DGGITQSPKYLFRKEGQNVTLSCEQNLNHDAMYWYRQDPGQGLRLIYYSQIVNDFQKGDIAEGYSVSREKKESFPLTVTSAQKNPTAFYLCASSIDGLNTEAFFGQGTRLTVV.

This clone was observed a few times. The chain couples TRBV5-6 to TRBJ2-7, with D unclear. Germline values: CDR1 SGHDT, CDR2 YYEEEE. The CDR3 runs to 13 residues. The V gene lost 4 bases and the J gene lost 6 bases, with 14 bases spanning the gap. The CDR3 is CASSGPSRPEQYF. The CDR3 DNA sequence: TGTGCCAGCAGCGGGCCCAGTCGGCCCGAGCAGTACTTC.

The V call is TRBV29-1, the J call TRBJ2-1, with 7 bases matching TRBD1. Germline CDR1 and CDR2: SQVTM and ANQGSEA. The CDR3 sequence is 14 residues long. V shed 7 bases and J 7 bases; nucleotides not matched to a gene: 13. The CDR3 nucleotides read TGCAGCGCCGACCCCCGGGACAGTGTGAATGAGCAGTTCTTC. It translates to CSADPRDSVNEQFF.

The genes are TRBV19 and TRBJ2-4; D gene ambiguous. Deletions cut 5 bases from V and 14 bases from J, with 13 bases between. Germline lookup yields CDR1 LNHDA and CDR2 SQIVND (reference sequence). The CDR3 is made up of 11 amino acids. CDR3 protein: CASSVFALKYF. The CDR3 DNA reads TGTGCCAGTAGTGTCTTCGCGTTGAAGTACTTC. The entire variable domain, with the rest obtained from reference TRBV19 and TRBJ2-4, is as follows: DGGITQSPKYLFRKEGQNVTLSCEQNLNHDAMYWYRQDPGQGLRLIYYSQIVNDFQKGDIAEGYSVSREKKESFPLTVTSAQKNPTAFYLCASSVFALKYFGAGTRLSVL.

The chain couples TRBV5-5 to TRBJ1-1; D perhaps matches TRBD1 (5 bases). The CDR3 sequence is 13 residues long. V lost 6 bases and J 0 bases, leaving 9 bases between the germline ends. Germline lookup yields CDR1 SGHKS and CDR2 YYEKEE (reference sequence). The CDR3 DNA reads as TGTGCCAGCAATAGGGACCTGAACACTGAAGCTTTCTTT. It codes for CASNRDLNTEAFF.

This clone is judged medium-sized (0.01 to 0.1%). The chain couples TRBV5-1 to TRBJ1-6; TRBD1 matches at 7 bases. V shed 3 bases and J 7 bases; nucleotides not matched to a gene: 7. Germline CDR1 SGHRS, CDR2 YFSETQ. There are 15 residues in the CDR3. CDR3 amino acids: CASSWSGQPNSPLHF. CDR3 DNA sequence: TGCGCCAGCAGCTGGTCGGGACAGCCAAATTCACCCCTCCACTTT.

The chain couples TRBV6-1 to TRBJ2-1, with 9 bases aligning to TRBD2. Germline V CDR1 and CDR2: MNHNS, SASEGT. V lost 5 bases to trimming and J lost 4 bases; unmatched junction nucleotides: 15. This CDR3 has 18 amino acids. The CDR3 DNA reads TGTGCCAGCAGTCAAGGACTAGCGAAGTCCCGTGAATACAATGAGCAGTTCTTC. Translated: CASSQGLAKSREYNEQFF.

V and J are TRBV25-1 and TRBJ1-1; possible D gene TRBD1, 5 bases. Germline V gene sequence: CDR1 MGHDK, CDR2 SYGVNS. Trimming removed 2 bases at V and 4 bases at J, with 11 bases between. The CDR3 covers 14 residues. The CDR3 protein is CASSEQGVGTEAFF. The CDR3 DNA reads TGTGCCAGCAGTGAACAGGGTGTTGGCACTGAAGCTTTCTTT.

This chain links TRBV5-6 with TRBJ1-5; a weak D match, TRBD1 (5 bases). Germline V CDR1 and CDR2: SGHDT, YYEEEE. There are 15 residues in the CDR3. V shed 1 base and J shed 6 bases, with 14 bases lying between them. DNA of the CDR3: TGTGCCAGCAGCTTGTCTGGGGGTCGTGGTCAGCCCCAGCATTTT. As protein: CASSLSGGRGQPQHF.

V gene TRBV7-2 combines with J gene TRBJ2-7; the D gene is possibly TRBD2 (5 bases). This CDR3 is 14 amino acids long. V shed 5 bases and J shed 5 bases, with 16 bases lying between them. Germline CDR1 and CDR2: SGHTA and FQGNSA. CDR3 nucleotides: TGTGCCAGCAGCCCAAGTAGACCCGGGGACGAGCAGTACTTC. It codes for CASSPSRPGDEQYF.

The chain uses TRBV11-2 and TRBJ2-7, with 12 bases matching TRBD2. After removal of 1 base from V and 1 base from J, the junction contained 5 bases not matched to a gene. Per germline, CDR1 SGHAT and CDR2 FQNNGV. This CDR3 spans 17 amino acids. The CDR3: CASSLASGGAASYEQYF. The CDR3 region has the DNA TGTGCCAGCAGCTTAGCTAGCGGGGGGGCTGCGTCCTACGAGCAGTACTTC.

This clone is a singleton in its sample. This chain connects TRBV19 to TRBJ1-1; possibly TRBD1 for D (5 bases). CDR1 is LNHDA, CDR2 SQIVND, per germline (reference sequence). This CDR3 spans 14 amino acids. The V gene lost 7 bases and the J gene lost 8 bases, with 20 bases spanning the gap. CDR3 residues: CASMAVGGSGEAFF. The CDR3 DNA is TGTGCCAGTATGGCTGTGGGGGGTTCTGGAGAAGCTTTCTTT. The entire variable domain, with the rest obtained from reference TRBV19 and TRBJ1-1, is as follows: DGGITQSPKYLFRKEGQNVTLSCEQNLNHDAMYWYRQDPGQGLRLIYYSQIVNDFQKGDIAEGYSVSREKKESFPLTVTSAQKNPTAFYLCASMAVGGSGEAFFGQGTRLTVV.